Listed here are 32 T cell receptor beta chains from one sample, sequenced in a study of blood T cells in healthy people across ages. Through a sample-barcoded 5' primer and a J-beta primer mix, a second PCR was run for roughly 6 to 12 cycles. TCRdb re-derived calls from the 5' RACE reads in MiXCR, one entry per CDR3 protein. The repertoire holds around 1.5 million distinct CDR3 sequences, with roughly 60% as singletons. Sequenced sample: blood. These receptors were collected from a man between 18 and 35 years old in good health.

This clonotype was detected only a few times. The rearrangement uses TRBV20-1 and TRBJ2-1, with a tentative D call TRBD1 (5 bases). The CDR3 is made up of 17 amino acids. Trimming removed 6 bases at V and 3 bases at J, with 24 bases between. Germline V CDR1 and CDR2: DFQATT, SNEGSKA (reference sequence). In DNA, the CDR3 is TGCAGTGCCTATTCGCAAAATAGACAGCGTGACTACAATGAGCAGTTCTTC. Translation: CSAYSQNRQRDYNEQFF.

This clonotype was seen only a few times. V gene TRBV11-2 combines with J gene TRBJ2-7; D not resolved. The CDR3 is made up of 14 amino acids. The germline gives CDR1 SGHAT, CDR2 FQNNGV. The V and J ends lost 5 bases and 3 bases respectively, with 14 bases between them. CDR3 coding DNA: TGTGCCAGCAGCCCCAGAAACGTCCACTACGAGCAGTACTTC. Its protein product is CASSPRNVHYEQYF.

The genes are TRBV27 and TRBJ2-6, with D unresolved. From germline, CDR1 is MNHEY and CDR2 SMNVEV (reference sequence). V was clipped by 0 bases and J by 1 base, with 10 bases between them. CDR3 size: 17 residues. The CDR3 DNA sequence: TGTGCCAGCAGTTTATCGAGGCGCCAGTCTGGGGCCAACGTCCTGACTTTC. Amino acid sequence: CASSLSRRQSGANVLTF.

This clonotype occurred a few times. The V gene is TRBV5-1, the J gene TRBJ2-7; maybe TRBD1 (6 bases). The V gene lost 0 bases and the J gene lost 2 bases, with 12 bases spanning the gap. The CDR3 is made up of 15 amino acids. Per germline, CDR1 SGHRS and CDR2 YFSETQ. The CDR3 loop reads CASSLDGTTTYEQYF. In DNA form, the CDR3 reads TGCGCCAGCAGCTTGGATGGGACAACAACCTACGAGCAGTACTTC. Combining the CDR3 with reference TRBV5-1 and TRBJ2-7 gives the whole variable domain KAGVTQTPRYLIKTRGQQVTLSCSPISGHRSVSWYQQTPGQGLQFLFEYFSETQRNKGNFPGRFSGRQFSNSRSEMNVSTLELGDSALYLCASSLDGTTTYEQYFGPGTRLTVT.

The V gene is TRBV20-1, the J gene TRBJ1-1; tentative D call: TRBD1 (5 bases). V dropped 6 bases and J dropped 8 bases, with 13 bases sitting between them. The CDR3 is 11 amino acids. Germline CDR1 DFQATT, CDR2 SNEGSKA (reference sequence). In DNA, the CDR3 is TGCAGTGCCAAAGGGACTGAAGAAGCTTTCTTT. Amino acids: CSAKGTEEAFF.

In its sample, this clonotype was seen a few times. This chain joins TRBV20-1 and TRBJ2-1, with 7 bases aligning to TRBD2. CDR3 length: 13 amino acids. Per the germline V gene, CDR1 is DFQATT and CDR2 is SNEGSKA (reference sequence). V was pared by 7 bases and J by 8 bases, with 11 bases of the junction left unmatched. The CDR3 loop is CSVVGGPRDEQFF. DNA of the CDR3: TGCAGTGTCGTGGGAGGGCCCAGGGATGAGCAGTTCTTC.

A remark on this clonotype: At one end the junction does not follow the germline gene, possibly because of a read error. The chain employs TRBV6-6 and TRBJ2-5; 8 nucleotides match TRBD1. The J call is uncertain, as TRBJ2-7 better fits the DNA end. The CDR3 totals 17 residues. Germline CDR1 MNHNY, CDR2 SVGAGI (reference sequence). The CDR3 here is CASTYSSGTGIFYEQYF. CDR3 DNA: TGTGCCAGCACTTACAGTTCCGGGACAGGCATTTTCTACGAGCAGTACTTC.

The rearrangement links TRBV28 to TRBJ2-1, with D possibly being TRBD2 (5 bases). CDR1 and CDR2 (germline): MDHEN, SYDVKM. The CDR3 is 13 residues long. The V gene lost 4 bases and the J gene lost 8 bases, with 12 bases spanning the gap. The DNA of the CDR3 is TGTGCCAGCAGTTCCTGGACTCCTCATGAGCAGTTCTTC. Its protein is CASSSWTPHEQFF.

This chain's CDR3 is CASSRGAYRNTDTQYF. Written as DNA, the CDR3 is TGTGCCAGCAGCAGAGGAGCGTATCGGAACACAGATACGCAGTATTTT. The genes are TRBV7-9 and TRBJ2-3; D gene uncertain. The V end lost 5 bases, the J end lost 2 bases, and 17 bases lay between the germline ends. This CDR3 region has 16 residues. The germline V gene encodes CDR1 SEHNR and CDR2 FQNEAQ (reference sequence).

This chain links TRBV6-5 with TRBJ1-5, with no clear D. This CDR3 is built from 13 residues. Germline V lookup: CDR1 MNHEY, CDR2 SVGAGI. V lost 2 bases, J lost 9 bases, and 11 bases lay in between. The CDR3 coding sequence is TGTGCCAGCAGTTACGATAGTGGAGGGCCCCAGCATTTT. Encoded protein: CASSYDSGGPQHF.

V gene TRBV27 combines with J gene TRBJ1-2; 9 bases match TRBD1. CDR1 is MNHEY and CDR2 is SMNVEV in the germline V gene (reference sequence). Trimming took 5 bases from V and 7 from J; bases not matched to a gene: 17. The CDR3 length is 17 residues. CDR3 sequence: CASSPIATGGAMRGYTF. The CDR3 nucleotides read TGTGCCAGCAGTCCTATCGCGACAGGGGGGGCTATGCGTGGCTACACCTTC.

The chain is built from TRBV5-1 and TRBJ1-1; unclear D gene. This CDR3 has 13 amino acids. V was trimmed by 4 bases and J by 6 bases, leaving 13 bases between them. Germline V CDR1 and CDR2: SGHRS, YFSETQ. The CDR3 nucleotides read TGCGCCAGCAGCCCGGGGAGGGCCGCTGAAGCTTTCTTT. Its translation: CASSPGRAAEAFF.

This clonotype was counted a few times. V is TRBV5-1 and J is TRBJ1-6; D gene ambiguous. Between the trimmed V and J ends, which lost 4 bases and 9 bases, there was a span of 14 bases. CDR1 and CDR2 from the germline V gene are SGHRS and YFSETQ. This CDR3 spans 14 amino acids. The CDR3 DNA reads TGCGCCAGCAGCCCCATGGTAGGAGGTTCACCCCTCCACTTT. Translated, it gives CASSPMVGGSPLHF.

This rearrangement joins TRBV20-1 to TRBJ2-5; D gene ambiguous. The CDR3 extends over 11 amino acids. The V and J ends lost 6 bases and 2 bases respectively, with 7 bases between them. CDR1 is DFQATT, CDR2 SNEGSKA, per germline (reference sequence). CDR3 amino acids: CSAPIQETQYF. The DNA of the CDR3 is TGCAGTGCCCCCATTCAAGAGACCCAGTACTTC.

The count of this clonotype is one. V gene TRBV15 combines with J gene TRBJ1-1, with D unresolved. V was pared by 0 bases and J by 3 bases, with 11 bases between. CDR3 length: 15 amino acids. Germline CDR1 reads LNHNV; CDR2 reads YYDKDF (reference sequence). CDR3 bases: TGTGCCACCAGCAGAGAGGTAGACCTGGACACTGAAGCTTTCTTT. It translates to CATSREVDLDTEAFF.

The rearrangement links TRBV4-2 to TRBJ2-1, with TRBD2 identical over 11 bases. Germline values: CDR1 LGHNA, CDR2 YNFKEQ. The CDR3 has 18 residues. The junction had 16 bases not matched to a gene; V was cut back by 3 bases and J by 9 bases. This chain's CDR3 is CASSHITRLAGLNSEQFF. CDR3 bases: TGTGCCAGCAGCCACATAACCCGACTAGCGGGATTGAACAGTGAGCAGTTCTTC.

The chain is built from TRBV7-2 and TRBJ2-4, with D perhaps TRBD1 or TRBD2 (5 bases each). Germline V gives CDR1 SGHTA, CDR2 FQGNSA. The CDR3 consists of 14 residues. Trimming left V 5 bases short and J 8 bases short, with 16 bases between. CDR3 residues: CASSLSGPGDIQYF. Here the CDR3 DNA reads TGTGCCAGCAGCCTCTCGGGGCCCGGGGACATTCAGTACTTC.

V gene TRBV7-6 combines with J gene TRBJ2-7; 8 nucleotides align to TRBD2. Per germline, CDR1 SGHVS and CDR2 FNYEAQ. The CDR3 loop spans 14 amino acids. The J segment lost 4 bases and the V segment lost 5 bases, leaving 7 bases of the junction unmatched. CDR3 residues: CASSAQAGAYEQYF. CDR3 DNA sequence: TGTGCCAGCAGCGCGCAAGCGGGAGCGTACGAGCAGTACTTC.

The rearrangement joins TRBV5-6 to TRBJ1-6, with no clear D. There are 14 residues in the CDR3. The ends were cut back, 6 bases at V and 10 bases at J, with 17 bases in the middle. The germline V gene has CDR1 SGHDT and CDR2 YYEEEE. CDR3 nucleotides: TGTGCCAGCACCATACCGGGGTTTGGGTCACCCCTCCACTTT. It translates to CASTIPGFGSPLHF. Full variable domain (remainder filled in from reference TRBV5-6 and TRBJ1-6): DAGVTQSPTHLIKTRGQQVTLRCSPKSGHDTVSWYQQALGQGPQFIFQYYEEEERQRGNFPDRFSGHQFPNYSSELNVNALLLGDSALYLCASTIPGFGSPLHFGNGTRLTVT.

The gene calls are TRBV11-2 and TRBJ2-1, with D possibly matching TRBD2 (5 bases). Trimming pared 5 bases from V and 10 bases from J, leaving 12 bases between. There are 12 residues in the CDR3. The germline gives CDR1 SGHAT, CDR2 FQNNGV. The CDR3 sequence is CASSTRSAEQFF. Here the CDR3 DNA reads TGTGCCAGCAGCACTAGATCGGCGGAGCAGTTCTTC.

This clonotype came up a few times. The V call is TRBV4-2, the J call TRBJ2-7; 11 nucleotides align to TRBD2. V lost 1 base, J lost 3 bases, and 5 bases stayed unmatched. The CDR3 is 16 amino acids. CDR1 and CDR2 (germline): LGHNA, YNFKEQ. The CDR3 sequence is CASSQGTSGYIYEQYF. The CDR3 DNA follows: TGTGCCAGCAGCCAAGGGACTAGCGGGTACATCTACGAGCAGTACTTC.

CDR3 nucleotides: TGCGCCAGCAGCCAACCGGGCAGGGAATGGACTGGGGCCAACGTCCTGACTTTC. The encoded protein is CASSQPGREWTGANVLTF. This rearrangement joins TRBV4-1 to TRBJ2-6, with a weak D call TRBD1 (5 bases). Trimming took off 2 bases at V and 2 bases at J, with 16 bases between the two ends. The germline V gene encodes CDR1 MGHRA and CDR2 YSYEKL. The CDR3 covers 18 residues.

The V gene is TRBV5-1, the J gene TRBJ2-7, with TRBD2 as a possible D gene (6 bases). This CDR3 has 14 amino acids. CDR1 and CDR2 from the germline V gene are SGHRS and YFSETQ. Trimming shortened V by 0 bases and J by 4 bases, and 11 bases separated the two germline ends. The CDR3 here is CASSLAREPYEQYF. CDR3 coding DNA: TGCGCCAGCAGCTTGGCCCGGGAGCCTTACGAGCAGTACTTC.

The V gene is TRBV29-1, the J gene TRBJ2-7; TRBD2 might be the D (5 bases). Germline lookup yields CDR1 SQVTM and CDR2 ANQGSEA. Trimming left V 6 bases short and J 0 bases short, with 12 bases between. This CDR3 comprises 13 residues. CDR3 sequence reads: CSVRARYSYEQYF. CDR3 coding DNA: TGCAGCGTGAGGGCACGTTACTCCTACGAGCAGTACTTC.

The chain joins TRBV20-1 to TRBJ2-4; D is perhaps TRBD1 or TRBD2 (6 bases each). Gene TRBJ2-5 matches the end of the DNA better, so the J call may be wrong. The CDR3 totals 14 residues. CDR1 is DFQATT, CDR2 SNEGSKA, per germline (reference sequence). CDR3 in DNA: TGCAGTGCTGTGAGGGGGGAAGGTGGGGAGACCCAGTACTTC. It is translated as CSAVRGEGGETQYF.

The chain is built from TRBV9 and TRBJ1-2; D is possibly TRBD1 (5 bases). Germline CDR1 SGDLS, CDR2 YYNGEE. With 4 bases removed from V and 5 bases from J, the gap between germline ends came to 15 bases. This CDR3 region has 14 residues. In DNA form, the CDR3 reads TGTGCCAGCAGCTCGACCGGGACGGGGTATGGCTACACCTTC. It specifies CASSSTGTGYGYTF.

This chain links TRBV7-9 with TRBJ2-5; D ambiguous. Germline V gene data show CDR1 as SEHNR and CDR2 as FQNEAQ (reference sequence). Trimming took off 5 bases at V and 4 bases at J, with 8 bases between the two ends. This CDR3 region has 12 residues. CDR3: CASSDSRETQYF. In nucleotides, the CDR3 is TGTGCCAGCAGCGACTCACGAGAGACCCAGTACTTC.

The chain links TRBV4-3 to TRBJ2-1, with D hard to call. This CDR3 region has 16 residues. In germline, CDR1 is LGHNA, CDR2 YSLEER. V dropped 0 bases and J dropped 5 bases, with 14 bases sitting between them. The CDR3 DNA reads as TGCGCCAGCAGCCAAGAATTCAGTGTAACTCACAATGAGCAGTTCTTC. The encoded protein is CASSQEFSVTHNEQFF.

The rearrangement joins TRBV20-1 to TRBJ1-2; no reliable D call. CDR1 DFQATT and CDR2 SNEGSKA come from the germline V gene (reference sequence). Trimming removed 1 base at V and 6 bases at J, with 9 bases between. The CDR3 is 12 amino acids. The CDR3 DNA is TGCAGTGCTAGAGTTCTCCCGGATGGCTACACCTTC. As protein: CSARVLPDGYTF.

V usage is TRBV2 and J usage is TRBJ2-3; tentatively, D is TRBD2 (7 bases). Germline lookup yields CDR1 SNHLY and CDR2 FYNNEI. The CDR3 consists of 16 residues. Deletions cut 4 bases from V and 2 bases from J, with 16 bases between. CDR3 in DNA: TGTGCCAGCAGTGGCGGGGGCGGCGGACTCACAGATACGCAGTATTTT. It encodes CASSGGGGGLTDTQYF.

The chain combines TRBV13 with TRBJ2-2; the D is unclear. Per germline, CDR1 PRHDT and CDR2 FYEKMQ (reference sequence). Deletions cut 5 bases from V and 2 bases from J, with 9 bases between. The CDR3 covers 14 residues. The CDR3 loop is CASSGYSNTGELFF. The DNA for the CDR3 is TGTGCCAGCAGCGGGTACAGCAACACCGGGGAGCTGTTTTTT.

The chain couples TRBV20-1 to TRBJ1-4, with a possible D match to TRBD1 (5 bases). Trimming took off 4 bases at V and 6 bases at J, with 9 bases between the two ends. The length of the CDR3 is 12 residues. Germline V gene lookup returns CDR1 DFQATT and CDR2 SNEGSKA (reference sequence). The CDR3 here is CSANRLDEKLFF. CDR3 in DNA: TGCAGTGCTAACAGGCTAGATGAAAAACTGTTTTTT.